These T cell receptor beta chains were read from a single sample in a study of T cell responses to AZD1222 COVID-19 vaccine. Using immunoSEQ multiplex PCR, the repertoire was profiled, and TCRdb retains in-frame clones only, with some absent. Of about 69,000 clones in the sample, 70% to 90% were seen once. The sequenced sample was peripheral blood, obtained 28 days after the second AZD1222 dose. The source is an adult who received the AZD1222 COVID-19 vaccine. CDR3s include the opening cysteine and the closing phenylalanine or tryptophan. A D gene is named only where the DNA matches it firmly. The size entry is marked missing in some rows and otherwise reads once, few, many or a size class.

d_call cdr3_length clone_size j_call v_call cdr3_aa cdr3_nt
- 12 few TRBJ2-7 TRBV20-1 CSASQTAYEQYF TGCAGTGCTAGTCAAACAGCTTACGAGCAGTACTTC
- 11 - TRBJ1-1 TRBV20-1 CSARVRAEAFF TGCAGTGCTAGAGTGAGGGCTGAAGCTTTCTTT
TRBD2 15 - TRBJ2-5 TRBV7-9 CASSLVRASGETQYF TGTGCCAGCAGCTTAGTAAGGGCTAGCGGAGAGACCCAGTACTTC
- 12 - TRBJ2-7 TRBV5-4 CASSDQGYEQYF TGTGCCAGCAGCGATCAGGGCTACGAGCAGTACTTC
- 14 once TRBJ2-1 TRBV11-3 CASSSTTVKNEQFF TGTGCCAGCAGCTCGACGACCGTTAAAAATGAGCAGTTCTTC
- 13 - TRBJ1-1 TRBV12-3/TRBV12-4 CASSFASNTEAFF TGTGCCAGCAGTTTCGCCTCGAACACTGAAGCTTTCTTT
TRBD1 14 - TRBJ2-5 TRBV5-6 CASSRSGTEETQYF TGTGCCAGCAGCAGATCCGGGACAGAAGAGACCCAGTACTTC
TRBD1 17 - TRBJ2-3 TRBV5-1 CASSILTGGLFTDTQYF TGCGCCAGCAGCATCCTCACAGGGGGCCTCTTCACAGATACGCAGTATTTT
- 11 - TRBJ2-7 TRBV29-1 CSVVQAGEQYF TGCAGCGTTGTACAGGCCGGAGAGCAGTACTTC
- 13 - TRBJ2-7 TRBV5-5 CASSLASGVEQYF TGTGCCAGCAGCTTGGCCTCGGGCGTGGAGCAGTACTTC
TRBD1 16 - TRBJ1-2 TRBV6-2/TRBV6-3 CASSTLGQAANYGYTF TGTGCCAGCAGTACCCTTGGACAGGCCGCTAACTATGGCTACACCTTC
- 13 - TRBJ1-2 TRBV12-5 CASGLVQVEGYTF TGTGCTAGTGGTTTGGTACAGGTAGAAGGCTACACCTTC
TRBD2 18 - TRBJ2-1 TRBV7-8 CASSLGTSGGAYDNEQFF TGTGCCAGCAGCTTAGGGACTAGCGGGGGGGCATACGACAATGAGCAGTTCTTC
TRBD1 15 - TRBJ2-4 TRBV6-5 CASRSGGAGENIQYF TGTGCCAGCAGGTCAGGGGGCGCGGGTGAAAACATTCAGTACTTC
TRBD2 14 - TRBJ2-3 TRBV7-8 CASSSRETADTQYF TGTGCCAGCAGCTCGCGGGAGACAGCAGATACGCAGTATTTT
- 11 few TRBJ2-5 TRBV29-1 CSAARAETQYF TGCAGCGCGGCACGGGCGGAGACCCAGTACTTC
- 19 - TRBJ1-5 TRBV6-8 CAPTDYFYRGRRSNQPQHF TGTGCCCCAACGGATTATTTTTACCGGGGGAGAAGGAGCAATCAGCCCCAGCATTTT
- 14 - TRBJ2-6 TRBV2 CASSERPRANVLTF TGTGCCAGCAGTGAAAGGCCTAGGGCCAACGTCCTGACTTTC
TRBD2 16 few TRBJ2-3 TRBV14 CASSQGLADYTDTQYF TGTGCCAGCAGCCAAGGGCTAGCGGACTATACAGATACGCAGTATTTT
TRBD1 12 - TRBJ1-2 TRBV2 CATTGRADGYTF TGTGCCACGACAGGGAGAGCGGATGGCTACACCTTC
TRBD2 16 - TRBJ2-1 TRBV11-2 CASSPLAGPSYNEQFF TGTGCCAGCAGCCCTCTAGCGGGCCCCTCCTACAATGAGCAGTTCTTC
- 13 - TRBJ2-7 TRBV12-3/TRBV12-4 CASRPTASYEQYF TGTGCCAGCAGACCAACAGCCTCCTACGAGCAGTACTTC
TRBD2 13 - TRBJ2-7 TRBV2 CASTSGGLYEQYF TGTGCCAGCACATCGGGAGGGTTGTACGAGCAGTACTTC
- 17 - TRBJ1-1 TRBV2 CASSYNTIQGSNTEAFF TGTGCCAGCAGTTACAATACGATCCAGGGGTCTAACACTGAAGCTTTCTTT
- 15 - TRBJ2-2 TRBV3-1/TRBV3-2 CASSQGGGNTGELFF TGTGCCAGCAGCCAAGGTGGGGGAAACACCGGGGAGCTGTTTTTT
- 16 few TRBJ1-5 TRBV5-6 CASSSLTAYSNQPQHF TGTGCCAGCAGCTCGCTGACGGCCTATAGCAATCAGCCCCAGCATTTT
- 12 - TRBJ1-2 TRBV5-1 CASSTDRNGYTF TGCGCCAGCAGCACCGACAGGAATGGCTACACCTTC
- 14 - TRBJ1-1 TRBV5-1 CASTLTLENTEAFF TGCGCCAGCACTCTTACGCTGGAGAACACTGAAGCTTTCTTT
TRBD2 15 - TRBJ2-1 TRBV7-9 CASSPGRGGYNEQFF TGTGCCAGCAGCCCGGGGCGGGGGGGCTACAATGAGCAGTTCTTC
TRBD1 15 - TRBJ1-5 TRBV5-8 CASSSGTGSNQPQHF TGTGCCAGCAGCTCAGGGACAGGTAGCAATCAGCCCCAGCATTTT
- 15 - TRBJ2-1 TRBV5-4 CASTPGESSYNEQFF TGTGCCAGCACCCCGGGGGAGAGCTCCTACAATGAGCAGTTCTTC
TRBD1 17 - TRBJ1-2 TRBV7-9 CASSLWTGNGVKGGYTF TGTGCCAGCAGCCTCTGGACAGGGAACGGAGTAAAGGGTGGCTACACCTTC
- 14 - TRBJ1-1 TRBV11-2 CASSSLRGNTEAFF TGTGCCAGCAGCTCATTGAGGGGGAACACTGAAGCTTTCTTT
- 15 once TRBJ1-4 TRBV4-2 CASSRRGQTNEKLFF TGTGCCAGCAGCCGCCGGGGTCAGACTAATGAAAAACTGTTTTTT
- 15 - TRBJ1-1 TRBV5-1 CASSLEYRVNTEAFF TGCGCCAGCAGCTTGGAATACAGGGTGAACACTGAAGCTTTCTTT
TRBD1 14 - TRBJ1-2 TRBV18 CASSPGQGDYGYTF TGTGCCAGCTCACCCGGACAGGGGGACTATGGCTACACCTTC
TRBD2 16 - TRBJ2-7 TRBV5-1 CASRPGTSGFLYEQYF TGCGCCAGCAGACCCGGGACTAGCGGATTTCTCTACGAGCAGTACTTC
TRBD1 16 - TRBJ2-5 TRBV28 CASSPGTGVVGETQYF TGTGCCAGCAGTCCCGGGACAGGGGTCGTTGGAGAGACCCAGTACTTC
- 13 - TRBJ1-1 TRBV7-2 CASSPGRGPEAFF TGTGCCAGCAGCCCTGGGCGGGGGCCTGAAGCTTTCTTT
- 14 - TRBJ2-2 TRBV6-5 CASSYRDKAGELFF TGTGCCAGCAGTTACAGGGATAAGGCCGGGGAGCTGTTTTTT
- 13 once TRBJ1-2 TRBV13 CASSPPRVPGYTF TGTGCCAGCAGCCCACCAAGGGTTCCTGGCTACACCTTC
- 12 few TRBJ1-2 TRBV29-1 CSVEGGIYGYTF TGCAGCGTTGAAGGGGGTATCTATGGCTACACCTTC
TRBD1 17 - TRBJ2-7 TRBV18 CASSPPPGQGLSYEQYF TGTGCCAGCTCACCCCCTCCGGGACAGGGTCTTTCGTACGAGCAGTACTTC
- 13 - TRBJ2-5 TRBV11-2 CASSLGRQETQYF TGTGCCAGCAGCTTAGGGCGGCAAGAGACCCAGTACTTC
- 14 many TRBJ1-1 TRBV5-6 CASSSQGRNTEAFF TGTGCCAGCAGCTCCCAGGGGAGGAACACTGAAGCTTTCTTT
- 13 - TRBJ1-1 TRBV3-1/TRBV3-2 CASSQGGRPEAFF TGTGCCAGCAGCCAGGGGGGTCGGCCTGAAGCTTTCTTT
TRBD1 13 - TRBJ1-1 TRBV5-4 CASSRQGLRRAFF TGTGCCAGCAGCCGACAGGGATTGCGGCGTGCTTTCTTT
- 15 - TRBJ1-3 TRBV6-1 CASSEAGRAGNTIYF TGTGCCAGCAGTGAAGCCGGCAGGGCTGGAAACACCATATATTTT
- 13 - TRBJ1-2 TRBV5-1 CASSQGRPYGYTF TGCGCCAGCAGCCAGGGGAGACCCTATGGCTACACCTTC